The 10 T cell receptor beta chains reported below all come from one sample, sequenced in a study of blood T cell repertoires in COVID-19. Only in-frame clones appear in the TCRdb table, and some are missing; sequencing was by immunoSEQ multiplex PCR. Among 200,000 to 250,000 clones listed, around nine tenths were seen once. Sequencing was performed on peripheral blood. The receptors here all came from a woman aged 60-70 years with acute or convalescent COVID-19.

This clone was picked up many times. CDR3: CASSPRDINQPQHF. The CDR3, as DNA: TGTGCCAGCAGTCCCCGGGACATAAATCAGCCCCAGCATTTT. The rearrangement joins TRBV5-5 to TRBJ1-5; D may be TRBD1 (6 bases). Trimming removed 5 bases from V and 4 bases from J, with 13 bases in between. CDR3 size: 14 residues. The germline V gene has CDR1 SGHKS and CDR2 YYEKEE (reference sequence).

V is TRBV4-2 and J is TRBJ2-7; 10 nucleotides align to TRBD2. Germline CDR1 and CDR2: LGHNA and YNFKEQ. Losses at the gene ends were 4 bases for V and 2 bases for J; bases not matched to a gene: 5. The CDR3 has 15 residues. As DNA, the CDR3 is TGTGCCAGCAGCCGCACCGGGACTAGCGCCTACGAGCAGTACTTC. This encodes CASSRTGTSAYEQYF.

The chain couples TRBV5-6 to TRBJ2-7; D is unclear. This CDR3 comprises 15 residues. Looked up from germline, CDR1 is SGHDT and CDR2 is YYEEEE. V was shortened by 0 bases and J by 5 bases, with 15 bases between the two germline ends. The CDR3 DNA reads TGTGCCAGCAGCTTGGCGACACCAATAGTCCACGAGCAGTACTTC. This sequence encodes CASSLATPIVHEQYF.

V usage is TRBV7-8 and J usage is TRBJ1-2; weak D call: TRBD1 (5 bases). Germline CDR1 SGHVS, CDR2 FQNEAQ. This CDR3 has 15 amino acids. V lost 5 bases and J lost 5, with 18 bases in between. The CDR3 sequence: CASSPSGTPFYGYTF. CDR3 sequence (DNA): TGTGCCAGCAGCCCCTCAGGGACTCCCTTTTATGGCTACACCTTC.

The rearrangement uses TRBV5-1 and TRBJ2-2; 8 bases are shared with TRBD2. With 9 bases clipped from V and 0 bases from J, the junction kept 7 bases outside the gene matches. Germline assignment: CDR1 SGHRS and CDR2 YFSETQ. The CDR3 totals 15 residues. The CDR3, as DNA: TGCGCCACCGCACCGGGGGGGACGAACACCGGGGAGCTGTTTTTT. Protein: CATAPGGTNTGELFF. Using reference TRBV5-1 and TRBJ2-2 for the parts outside the CDR3, the full variable domain is KAGVTQTPRYLIKTRGQQVTLSCSPISGHRSVSWYQQTPGQGLQFLFEYFSETQRNKGNFPGRFSGRQFSNSRSEMNVSTLELGDSALYLCATAPGGTNTGELFFGEGSRLTVL.

The chain uses TRBV5-8 and TRBJ2-1; 9 bases fit TRBD2. CDR3 length: 19 amino acids. J was trimmed by 0 bases and V by 5 bases; bases with no gene match: 15. The germline CDR1 and CDR2 sequences are SGHTS and YDEGEE. This CDR3 is CASRGLRAGGLPSYNEQFF. CDR3 sequence (DNA): TGTGCCAGCAGGGGGCTCCGAGCGGGGGGACTCCCCTCCTACAATGAGCAGTTCTTC.

In this sample, this clone turned up a few times. The rearrangement links TRBV6-1 to TRBJ1-1; no clear D. CDR1 and CDR2 from the germline V gene are MNHNS and SASEGT. Trimming stripped 3 bases from V and 4 bases from J, with 15 bases between. CDR3 length: 15 residues. CDR3 bases: TGTGCCAGCAGTGAGGGTGGAGGGAGGAGCACTGAAGCTTTCTTT. Translated: CASSEGGGRSTEAFF.

Comment on this clone: The same CDR3 can be traced to other DNA sequences in this sample. The gene calls are TRBV7-6 and TRBJ2-2, with D tentatively TRBD1 (5 bases). V was trimmed by 6 bases and J by 1 base, leaving 9 bases between them. CDR1 and CDR2 from the germline V gene are SGHVS and FNYEAQ. This CDR3 contains 14 residues. CDR3 sequence: CASSLQGNTGELFF. The CDR3 region has the DNA TGTGCCAGCAGTCTGCAGGGGAACACCGGGGAGCTGTTTTTT.

The sample holds one count of this clone. The chain carries TRBV7-2 and TRBJ2-1; 9 bases align to TRBD2. CDR1 and CDR2 (germline): SGHTA, FQGNSA. The CDR3 has 16 residues. After removal of 1 base from V and 3 bases from J, the junction contained 4 bases not matched to a gene. Here the CDR3 DNA reads TGTGCCAGCAGCTTAGTCCTAGCGGGGTTCTACAATGAGCAGTTCTTC. It codes for CASSLVLAGFYNEQFF. Full variable domain (outside the CDR3, taken from reference TRBV7-2 and TRBJ2-1): GAGVSQSPSNKVTEKGKDVELRCDPISGHTALYWYRQSLGQGLEFLIYFQGNSAPDKSGLPSDRFSAERTGGSVSTLTIQRTQQEDSAVYLCASSLVLAGFYNEQFFGPGTRLTVL.

Only a few counts were recorded for this clone. V is TRBV3-1 (or the pseudogene TRBV3-2) and J is TRBJ2-1; TRBD2 aligns across 15 bases. Germline-derived CDR1 and CDR2 are LGHDT and YNNKEL (reference sequence). The V gene end was trimmed by 1 base and the J gene end by 3 bases; junction bases not matched to a gene: 7. The CDR3 has 19 amino acids. The CDR3 DNA follows: TGTGCCAGCAGCCAAGCCAGGGGGACTAGCGGGGGGCTCTACAATGAGCAGTTCTTC. Its translation: CASSQARGTSGGLYNEQFF.